One sample yielded the 22 T cell receptor beta chains listed below, sequenced in a study of identical twins. TCRdb reanalysed the 5' RACE reads using MiXCR and keeps one entry per CDR3 protein. The sample lists 550,000 to 800,000 distinct CDR3 sequences, roughly 7.1% occurring once. This sample was also put to use in a study of yellow fever vaccine responses in identical twins.

The specimen sequenced was PBMCs. The receptors were sampled from a woman aged 18 to 35 in good health.

This clonotype showed up just once. A much larger clone differs by one base, so this may be a read error. This chain joins TRBV5-1 and TRBJ2-2; D uncertain. CDR1 is SGHRS, CDR2 YFSETQ, per germline. With 0 bases removed from V and 3 bases from J, the gap between germline ends came to 6 bases. The CDR3 has 14 amino acids. CDR3 sequence reads: CASSLEEYTGELFF. DNA for the CDR3: TGCGCCAGCAGCTTGGAGGAATACACCGGGGAGCTGTTTTTT.

This clonotype was seen at least ten times. This sequence joins TRBV7-8 and TRBJ2-1; TRBD2 agrees at 11 bases. The CDR3 covers 16 residues. After removal of 2 bases from V and 6 bases from J, the junction contained 6 bases not matched to a gene. The germline V gene encodes CDR1 SGHVS and CDR2 FQNEAQ. This CDR3 is CASSLSGTSGPNEQFF. The CDR3 DNA reads TGTGCCAGCAGCTTATCCGGGACTAGCGGACCCAATGAGCAGTTCTTC.

The chain is built from TRBV7-2 and TRBJ2-5; D is unclear. CDR1 and CDR2 (germline): SGHTA, FQGNSA. The CDR3 is 15 amino acids. V dropped 1 base and J dropped 3 bases, with 12 bases sitting between them. CDR3: CASSLVSASEETQYF. Here the CDR3 DNA reads TGTGCCAGCAGCTTAGTATCCGCCTCTGAAGAGACCCAGTACTTC.

CDR3: CASSQRTSSTDTQYF. The CDR3 bases are TGTGCCAGCAGCCAAAGGACCTCCAGCACAGATACGCAGTATTTT. The rearrangement joins TRBV12-3 or TRBV12-4 to TRBJ2-3; no clear D. The CDR3 runs to 15 residues. Trimming removed 6 bases at V and 0 bases at J, with 13 bases between.

V and J are TRBV11-3 and TRBJ2-6; no clear D gene. The CDR3 loop spans 13 amino acids. The V gene's germline CDR1 is SGHNT and CDR2 YENEEA. Trimming removed 6 bases at V and 4 bases at J, with 7 bases between. The CDR3 nucleotides are TGTGCCAGCAGACCGGCGGGGGCCAACGTCCTGACTTTC. Translated: CASRPAGANVLTF.

This clonotype was seen at least ten times. The V and J genes are TRBV12-3 or TRBV12-4 and TRBJ2-1, with D possibly being TRBD2 (5 bases). The CDR3 has 16 amino acids. The V end lost 2 bases, the J end lost 6 bases, and 17 bases lay between the germline ends. The CDR3 DNA reads as TGTGCCAGCAGTTTATGGCGGACTCTCAACACCAATGAGCAGTTCTTC. Its translation: CASSLWRTLNTNEQFF.

The chain recombines TRBV19 with TRBJ2-1; 10 positions match TRBD2. With 7 bases clipped from V and 3 bases from J, the junction kept 15 bases outside the gene matches. This CDR3 comprises 18 residues. Looked up from germline, CDR1 is LNHDA and CDR2 is SQIVND (reference sequence). The CDR3, as DNA: TGTGCCAGTACCCCTCGCTTCCTAGCGGGAGTTTTCTACAATGAGCAGTTCTTC. Translating it yields CASTPRFLAGVFYNEQFF.

V usage is TRBV7-2 and J usage is TRBJ2-5; 7 bases fit TRBD2. The CDR3 runs to 15 residues. The germline V gene has CDR1 SGHTA and CDR2 FQGNSA. The V segment lost 6 bases and the J segment 2 bases; nucleotides outside the gene matches: 9. The CDR3 loop is CASRTAAAGQETQYF. CDR3 sequence (DNA): TGTGCCAGCAGGACGGCGGCAGCGGGGCAAGAGACCCAGTACTTC.

A few counts support this clonotype. The chain couples TRBV20-1 to TRBJ2-7; no firm D call. In germline, CDR1 is DFQATT, CDR2 SNEGSKA (reference sequence). Deletions cut 6 bases from V and 6 bases from J, with 21 bases between. The CDR3 totals 14 residues. CDR3 DNA sequence: TGCAGTGCCGGGCCAACCGGATCTTCCGCCGAGCAGTACTTC. This codes for CSAGPTGSSAEQYF.

This chain uses TRBV5-1 with TRBJ1-6; D call uncertain. The CDR3 has 16 residues. CDR1 and CDR2 from the germline V gene are SGHRS and YFSETQ. V shed 4 bases and J shed 5 bases, with 16 bases lying between them. This CDR3 reads CASSHGPALNNSPLHF. CDR3 sequence (DNA): TGCGCCAGCAGCCATGGCCCGGCATTGAATAATTCACCCCTCCACTTT.

The rearrangement links TRBV5-1 to TRBJ2-7; either TRBD1 or TRBD2 may fit D (5 bases each). Trimming removed 0 bases from V and 4 bases from J, with 11 bases in between. From germline, CDR1 is SGHRS and CDR2 YFSETQ. CDR3 length: 14 amino acids. The CDR3 DNA follows: TGCGCCAGCAGCTTGGCTGGCAGGGAGTACGAGCAGTACGTC. Its protein product is CASSLAGREYEQYV.

The chain uses TRBV20-1 and TRBJ2-4; D unresolved. Trimming cost V 0 bases and J 0 bases, with 9 bases left between them. The CDR3 totals 15 residues. Germline loops: CDR1 DFQATT, CDR2 SNEGSKA (reference sequence). CDR3 protein: CSARDRSLAKNIQYF. The CDR3 nucleotides are TGCAGTGCTAGAGATCGATCTCTAGCCAAAAACATTCAGTACTTC.

This clonotype occurred a few times. The chain is built from TRBV5-6 and TRBJ2-2, with 9 bases that match TRBD2. The CDR3 is made up of 17 amino acids. Germline-derived CDR1 and CDR2 are SGHDT and YYEEEE. After removal of 2 bases from V and 1 base from J, the junction contained 6 bases not matched to a gene. CDR3 residues: CASSFGTSRRNTGELFF. The CDR3 DNA reads TGTGCCAGCAGCTTCGGGACTAGCAGACGGAACACCGGGGAGCTGTTTTTT.

This clonotype has a count of ten or more. This chain's CDR3 is CASSLVLVTNTGELFF. The CDR3, as DNA: TGTGCCAGCAGCTTAGTATTGGTGACGAACACCGGGGAGCTGTTTTTT. The rearrangement joins TRBV7-6 to TRBJ2-2, with unresolved D. The CDR3 extends over 16 amino acids. With 1 base removed from V and 0 bases from J, the gap between germline ends came to 9 bases. Germline V gene sequence: CDR1 SGHVS, CDR2 FNYEAQ. The full variable domain, completed using reference TRBV7-6 and TRBJ2-2, is GAGVSQSPRYKVTKRGQDVALRCDPISGHVSLYWYRQALGQGPEFLTYFNYEAQQDKSGLPNDRFSAERPEGSISTLTIQRTEQRDSAMYRCASSLVLVTNTGELFFGEGSRLTVL.

This clonotype showed up just a few times. The V gene is TRBV25-1, the J gene TRBJ2-7; no firm D call. Between the trimmed V and J ends, which lost 2 bases and 2 bases, there was a span of 13 bases. CDR1 MGHDK and CDR2 SYGVNS come from the germline V gene. This CDR3 contains 15 residues. The CDR3 DNA sequence: TGTGCCAGCAGTGAAAGTTGGGCAGCGACCTACGAGCAGTACTTC. Translating gives CASSESWAATYEQYF.

The chain links TRBV12-3 or TRBV12-4 to TRBJ2-5; the match to TRBD1 covers 7 bases. This CDR3 region has 14 residues. V lost 5 bases to trimming and J lost 5 bases; unmatched junction nucleotides: 8. CDR3 bases: TGTGCCAGCAGTACCCTCCCCAGGGGGGAGACCCAGTACTTC. It codes for CASSTLPRGETQYF.

The DNA for the CDR3 is TGCGCCAGCAGCTTGACTAGCGGGGGACCTCAAGAGACCCAGTACTTC. Translation gives CASSLTSGGPQETQYF. The V and J genes are TRBV5-1 and TRBJ2-5; 11 bases fit TRBD2. CDR1 and CDR2 (germline): SGHRS, YFSETQ. The CDR3 totals 16 residues. Germline trimming cut 1 base from V and 2 bases from J; bases unmatched to any gene: 4.

The V call is TRBV20-1, the J call TRBJ1-5; 9 nucleotides align to TRBD1. After removal of 6 bases from V and 3 bases from J, the junction contained 6 bases not matched to a gene. CDR3 length: 14 residues. Germline values: CDR1 DFQATT, CDR2 SNEGSKA (reference sequence). The CDR3 sequence is CSARTGAFNQPQHF. In DNA, the CDR3 is TGCAGTGCCCGGACAGGGGCTTTCAATCAGCCCCAGCATTTT.

This clonotype was counted at least ten times. This chain links TRBV6-5 with TRBJ1-2, with a weak D call TRBD1 (5 bases). Trimming cost V 2 bases and J 4 bases, with 8 bases left between them. Germline-derived CDR1 and CDR2 are MNHEY and SVGAGI. CDR3 length: 13 amino acids. The CDR3 sequence: CASSYGAVYGYTF. The CDR3 nucleotides are TGTGCCAGCAGTTACGGGGCAGTCTATGGCTACACCTTC.

This clonotype was seen a handful of times. The chain has TRBV20-1 and TRBJ2-2, with D unresolved. Trimming took off 1 base at V and 5 bases at J, with 8 bases between the two ends. The CDR3 is 13 residues long. Germline CDR1 is DFQATT and CDR2 is SNEGSKA (reference sequence). CDR3 region: CSARGLGTGELFF. The CDR3, as DNA: TGCAGTGCTAGAGGTTTGGGTACCGGGGAGCTGTTTTTT.

This clonotype appeared a few times. The chain has TRBV12-3 or TRBV12-4 and TRBJ1-2; D is uncertain. The CDR3 is made up of 13 amino acids. V was clipped by 3 bases and J by 5 bases, with 10 bases between them. The CDR3 protein is CASSFSQTYGYTF. As DNA, the CDR3 is TGTGCCAGCAGTTTTTCCCAAACGTATGGCTACACCTTC.

This chain uses TRBV29-1 with TRBJ2-7; D is perhaps TRBD1 (5 bases). Per the germline V gene, CDR1 is SQVTM and CDR2 is ANQGSEA. Deletions cut 3 bases from V and 2 bases from J, with 11 bases between. This CDR3 is 13 amino acids long. CDR3 nucleotide sequence: TGCAGCGTTGAGTGGACGGACACCTACGAGCAGTACTTC. It translates to CSVEWTDTYEQYF.